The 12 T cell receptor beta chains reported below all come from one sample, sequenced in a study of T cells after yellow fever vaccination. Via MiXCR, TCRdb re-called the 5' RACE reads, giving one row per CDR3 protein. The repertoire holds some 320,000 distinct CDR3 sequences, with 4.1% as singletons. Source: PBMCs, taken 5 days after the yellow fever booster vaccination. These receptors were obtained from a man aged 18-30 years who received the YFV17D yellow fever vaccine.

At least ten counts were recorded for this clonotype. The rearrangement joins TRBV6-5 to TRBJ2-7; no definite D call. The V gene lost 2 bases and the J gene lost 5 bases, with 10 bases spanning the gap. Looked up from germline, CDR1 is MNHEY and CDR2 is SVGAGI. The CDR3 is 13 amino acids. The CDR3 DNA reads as TGTGCCAGCAGTTACACGGTTACCAACGAGCAGTACTTC. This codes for CASSYTVTNEQYF.

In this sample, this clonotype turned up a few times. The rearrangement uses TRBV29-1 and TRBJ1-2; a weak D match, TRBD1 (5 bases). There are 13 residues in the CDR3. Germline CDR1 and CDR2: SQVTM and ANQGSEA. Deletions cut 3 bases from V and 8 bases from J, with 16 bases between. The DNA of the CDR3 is TGCAGCGTTGATATGGAGGGGTCGGGAGGCTACACCTTC. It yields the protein CSVDMEGSGGYTF.

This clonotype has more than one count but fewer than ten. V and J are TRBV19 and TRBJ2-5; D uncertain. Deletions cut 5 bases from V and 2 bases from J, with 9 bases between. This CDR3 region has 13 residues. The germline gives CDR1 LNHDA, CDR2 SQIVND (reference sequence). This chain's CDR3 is CASSRKGQETQYF. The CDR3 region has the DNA TGTGCCAGTAGTCGTAAGGGACAAGAGACCCAGTACTTC.

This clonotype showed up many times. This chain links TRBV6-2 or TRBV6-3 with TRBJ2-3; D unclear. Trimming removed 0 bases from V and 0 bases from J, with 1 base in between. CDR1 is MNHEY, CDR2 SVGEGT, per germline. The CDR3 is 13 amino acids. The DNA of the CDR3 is TGTGCCAGCAGTTACTCCAGCACAGATACGCAGTATTTT. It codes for CASSYSSTDTQYF.

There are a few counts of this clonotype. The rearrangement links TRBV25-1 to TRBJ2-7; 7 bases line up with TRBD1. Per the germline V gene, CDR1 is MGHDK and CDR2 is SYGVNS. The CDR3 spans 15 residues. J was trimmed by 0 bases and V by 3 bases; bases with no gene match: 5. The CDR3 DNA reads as TGTGCCAGCAGTGAGGACAGGCCTAGCTCCTACGAGCAGTACTTC. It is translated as CASSEDRPSSYEQYF.

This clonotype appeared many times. CDR3 sequence (DNA): TGTGCCAGCAGCCCAGGGGAGACCGGGGAGCTGTTTTTT. It specifies CASSPGETGELFF. This chain links TRBV7-9 with TRBJ2-2; TRBD1 might be the D (6 bases). The CDR3 runs to 13 residues. V lost 5 bases, J lost 5 bases, and 9 bases lay in between. From germline, CDR1 is SEHNR and CDR2 FQNEAQ (reference sequence).

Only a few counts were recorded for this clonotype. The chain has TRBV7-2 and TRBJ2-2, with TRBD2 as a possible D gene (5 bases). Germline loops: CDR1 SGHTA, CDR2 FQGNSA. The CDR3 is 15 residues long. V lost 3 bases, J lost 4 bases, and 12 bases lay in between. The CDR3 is CASSFTGWSTGELFF. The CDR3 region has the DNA TGTGCCAGCAGCTTTACGGGGTGGAGCACCGGGGAGCTGTTTTTT.

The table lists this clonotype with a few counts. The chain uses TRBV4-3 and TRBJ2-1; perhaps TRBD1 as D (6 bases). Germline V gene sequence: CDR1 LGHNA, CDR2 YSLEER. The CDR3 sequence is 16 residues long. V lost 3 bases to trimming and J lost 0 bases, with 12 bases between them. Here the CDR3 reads CASSHLRGYSYNEQFF. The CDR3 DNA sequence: TGCGCCAGCAGCCACCTCAGGGGATACTCCTACAATGAGCAGTTCTTC.

As DNA, the CDR3 is TGTGCCAGCAGCGGGACAGGGACCACTGAAGCTTTCTTT. This translates into CASSGTGTTEAFF. V usage is TRBV7-8 and J usage is TRBJ1-1; TRBD1 agrees at 9 bases. The CDR3 extends over 13 amino acids. The germline CDR1 and CDR2 sequences are SGHVS and FQNEAQ. With 5 bases clipped from V and 4 bases from J, the junction kept 2 bases outside the gene matches.

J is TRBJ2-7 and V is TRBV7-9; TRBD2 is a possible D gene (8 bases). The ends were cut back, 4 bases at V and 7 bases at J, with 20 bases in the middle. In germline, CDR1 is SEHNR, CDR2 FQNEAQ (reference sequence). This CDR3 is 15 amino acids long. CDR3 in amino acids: CASSYGRGLAGEQYF. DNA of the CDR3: TGTGCCAGCAGCTACGGGAGGGGGCTTGCGGGAGAGCAGTACTTC.

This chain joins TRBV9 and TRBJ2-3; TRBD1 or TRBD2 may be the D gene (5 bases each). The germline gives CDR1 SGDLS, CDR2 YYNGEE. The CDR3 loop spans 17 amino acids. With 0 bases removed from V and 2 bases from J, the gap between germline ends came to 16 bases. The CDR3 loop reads CASSVERGPGHTDTQYF. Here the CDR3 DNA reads TGTGCCAGCAGCGTAGAGAGGGGCCCCGGGCACACAGATACGCAGTATTTT. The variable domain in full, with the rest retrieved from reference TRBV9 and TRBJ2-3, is DSGVTQTPKHLITATGQRVTLRCSPRSGDLSVYWYQQSLDQGLQFLIQYYNGEERAKGNILERFSAQQFPDLHSELNLSSLELGDSALYFCASSVERGPGHTDTQYFGPGTRLTVL.

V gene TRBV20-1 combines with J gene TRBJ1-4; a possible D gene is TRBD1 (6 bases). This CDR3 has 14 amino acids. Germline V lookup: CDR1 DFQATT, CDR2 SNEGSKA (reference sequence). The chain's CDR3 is CSAKGVATNEKLFF. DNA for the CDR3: TGCAGCGCCAAGGGGGTAGCAACTAATGAAAAACTGTTTTTT.